This TCR beta chain was captured in a study of blood T cell repertoires in COVID-19 (dated by TCRdb to the early 2020s). Describing the broader study: The collaborator samples originated in the United States, Italy and Spain and spanned the acute and convalescent phases of COVID-19. The prospective study material was composed of cDNA or gDNA derived from T cells, B-cell-depleted T cells, or PBMCs. Subjects who had been exposed to COVID-19, were actively infected with it, or had recovered from it provided the deeply sampled blood TCRbeta repertoires that made up the dataset. The repertoires were made available in a free public database intended to serve as a resource for research on the immune response to SARS-CoV-2. Samples came from the ongoing ImmuneRACE study (first 160 participants) plus 1,254 subjects from 6 global collaborators. A de-identified subject ID, COVID-19 status, age in years and sex were almost always included in the sample metadata. Where HLA class I and class II types were available, the types were taken from metadata supplied by the sample provider, not from assay-based typing.

Turning to this clone: Its antigen specificity is not known. No base quality values were provided; no much bigger clone lies one nucleotide off.

TCRbeta CDR3 regions were amplified from genomic DNA by means of the immunoSEQ Assay, a bias-controlled multiplex PCR. Per the source publication's procedure: Nucleated cell counts per sample were estimated from amplification of reference gene primers within the assay. To quantify the absolute abundance of each unique TCRbeta CDR3 rearrangement, sequence reads were collapsed and filtered. Productive Simpson clonality was computed per sample as the square root of Simpson's diversity index over productive rearrangements. In its TCRdb copy, this immuneACCESS table keeps in-frame sequences only and misses some clones. Where compared with another copy, unresolved V genes explain less than half of these, and the others have no known cause. V and J calls and clone size are given by that table; D and trimming were obtained from the DNA. The sample table lists about 150,000 clones, 70% to 90% of them with a count of one. The top ten hold over 2% of the sample.

The collaborating institutions used their own protocols to collect whole blood in K2EDTA tubes. For TCRbeta analysis, collaborator samples were shipped as frozen whole blood, as isolated PBMCs, or as DNA extracted from either sample type. The full study reports these points: The quantity of clinical and demographic metadata differed by source and by participant and was supplied without curation.

The source material was peripheral blood. The TCR comes from a woman between 65 and 79 years old with acute or convalescent COVID-19.

The CDR3 region: CASSSTGQYSYEQYF. The DNA sequence is TGTGCCAGCAGCTCAACGGGACAGTACTCCTACGAGCAGTACTTC. The rearrangement combines TRBV7-2 with TRBJ2-7; 7 central bases correspond to TRBD1. Germline trimming: 4 bases from V, 0 bases from J; junction bases outside gene matches: 6. The germline V gene yields SGHTA for CDR1 and FQGNSA for CDR2. The CDR3 contains 15 residues, cysteine and phenylalanine counted. Only the CDR3 DNA is retained, 45 bases long and in frame from the first base.